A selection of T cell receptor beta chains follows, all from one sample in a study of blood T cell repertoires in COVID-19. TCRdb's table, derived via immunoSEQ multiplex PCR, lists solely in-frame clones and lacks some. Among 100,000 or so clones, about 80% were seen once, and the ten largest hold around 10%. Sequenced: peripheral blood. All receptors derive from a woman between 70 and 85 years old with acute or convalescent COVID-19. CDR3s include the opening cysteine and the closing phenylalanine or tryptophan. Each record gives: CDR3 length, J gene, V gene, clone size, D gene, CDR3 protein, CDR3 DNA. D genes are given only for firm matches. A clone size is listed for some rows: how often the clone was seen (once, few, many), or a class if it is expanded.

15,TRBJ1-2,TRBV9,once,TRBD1,CASSPGQGGVYGYTF,TGTGCCAGCAGCCCCGGACAGGGCGGGGTATATGGCTACACCTTC
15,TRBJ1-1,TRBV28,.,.,CASSQTSPGKTEAFF,TGTGCCAGCAGTCAAACGTCGCCAGGGAAGACTGAAGCTTTCTTT
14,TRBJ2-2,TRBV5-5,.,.,CASSRGSGTGELFF,TGTGCCAGCAGTCGGGGTTCGGGCACCGGGGAGCTGTTTTTT
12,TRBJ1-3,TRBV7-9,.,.,CASRTEGNTIYF,TGTGCCAGCAGGACGGAGGGAAACACCATATATTTT
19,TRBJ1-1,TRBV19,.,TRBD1,CASRLSTGTGGWGNTEAFF,TGTGCCAGCCGCCTGTCTACCGGGACAGGGGGGTGGGGGAACACTGAAGCTTTCTTT
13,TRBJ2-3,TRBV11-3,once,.,CASSLVQADTQYF,TGTGCCAGCAGCTTAGTCCAGGCAGATACGCAGTATTTT
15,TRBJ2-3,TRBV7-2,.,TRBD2,CASSRLAVRSDTQYF,TGTGCCAGCAGCCGCCTAGCGGTCCGTTCAGATACGCAGTATTTT
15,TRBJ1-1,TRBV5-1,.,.,CASSLVGPVNTEAFF,TGCGCCAGCAGCTTGGTGGGCCCTGTGAACACTGAAGCTTTCTTT
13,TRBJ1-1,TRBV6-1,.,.,CASSEALNTEAFF,TGTGCCAGCAGTGAAGCGCTAAACACTGAAGCTTTCTTT
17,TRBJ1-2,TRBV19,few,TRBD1,CASNYGTGPYLNYGYTF,TGTGCCAGTAATTATGGGACAGGTCCTTATCTCAACTATGGCTACACCTTC
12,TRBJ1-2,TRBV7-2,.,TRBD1,CASSLDREVITF,TGTGCCAGCAGCTTGGACAGGGAAGTCATCACCTTC
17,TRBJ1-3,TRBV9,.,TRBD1,CASSVVAGGSSGNTIYF,TGTGCCAGCAGCGTAGTAGCAGGGGGCAGCTCTGGAAACACCATATATTTT
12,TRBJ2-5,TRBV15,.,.,CATSSLGETQYF,TGTGCCACCAGCAGTCTCGGGGAGACCCAGTACTTC
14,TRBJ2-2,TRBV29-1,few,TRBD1,CSARDRSYTGELFF,TGCAGCGCCCGGGACAGAAGCTACACCGGGGAGCTGTTTTTT
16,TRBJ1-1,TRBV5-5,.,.,CASSPEGVSYWTEAFF,TGTGCCAGCAGCCCGGAAGGGGTTTCGTATTGGACTGAAGCTTTCTTT
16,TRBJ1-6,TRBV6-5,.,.,CASSYSRSGDNSPLHF,TGTGCCAGCAGTTACTCACGATCCGGGGATAATTCACCCCTCCACTTT
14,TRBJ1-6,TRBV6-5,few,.,CASSRGGGNSPLHF,TGTGCCAGCAGTCGCGGGGGCGGCAATTCACCCCTCCACTTT
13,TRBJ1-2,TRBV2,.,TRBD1,CASSATGTYGYTF,TGTGCCAGCAGTGCGACAGGGACGTATGGCTACACCTTC
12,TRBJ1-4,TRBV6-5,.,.,CASSYDREKLFF,TGTGCCAGCAGTTACGACAGGGAAAAACTGTTTTTT
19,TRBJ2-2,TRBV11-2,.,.,CASSQRPGGPGGYTGELFF,TGTGCCAGCAGCCAAAGGCCTGGGGGTCCAGGGGGGTACACCGGGGAGCTGTTTTTT
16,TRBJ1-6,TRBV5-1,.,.,CASSLGTDSLDSPLHF,TGCGCCAGCAGCCTCGGGACTGACTCGCTGGATTCACCCCTCCACTTT
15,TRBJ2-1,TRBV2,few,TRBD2,CASRDSGGSYNEQFF,TGTGCCAGCAGGGATAGCGGGGGTTCCTACAATGAGCAGTTCTTC
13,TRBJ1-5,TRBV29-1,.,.,CSVVSAGDQPQHF,TGCAGCGTTGTATCGGCAGGGGATCAGCCCCAGCATTTT
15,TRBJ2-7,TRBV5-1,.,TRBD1,CASSLNDRGNYEQYF,TGCGCCAGCAGCTTAAACGACAGGGGGAACTACGAGCAGTACTTC
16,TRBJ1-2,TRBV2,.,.,CASSTVRGALNYGYTF,TGTGCCAGCAGTACAGTCAGGGGTGCGCTGAACTATGGCTACACCTTC
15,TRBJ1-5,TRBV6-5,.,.,CASSYAGYSNQPQHF,TGTGCCAGCAGTTACGCAGGGTATAGCAATCAGCCCCAGCATTTT
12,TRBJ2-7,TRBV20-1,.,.,CSASSGIYEQYF,TGCAGTGCTAGTTCGGGGATCTACGAGCAGTACTTC
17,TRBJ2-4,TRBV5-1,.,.,CASSLGPEGVAKNIQYF,TGCGCCAGCAGCTTGGGGCCCGAGGGAGTAGCCAAAAACATTCAGTACTTC
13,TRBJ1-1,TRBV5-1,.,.,CASQNRENTEAFF,TGCGCCAGCCAGAACAGGGAGAACACTGAAGCTTTCTTT
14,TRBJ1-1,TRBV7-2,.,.,CASSLDEYDAEAFF,TGTGCCAGCAGCTTAGACGAGTATGATGCTGAAGCTTTCTTT
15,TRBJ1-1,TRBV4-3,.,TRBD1,CASSQEEGALTEAFF,TGCGCCAGCAGCCAAGAGGAGGGGGCGCTGACTGAAGCTTTCTTT
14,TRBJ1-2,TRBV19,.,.,CASSRSPLNYGYTF,TGTGCCAGTAGTAGGAGCCCACTTAACTATGGCTACACCTTC
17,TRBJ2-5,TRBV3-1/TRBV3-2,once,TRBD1,CASSHDTGTGVLETQYF,TGTGCCAGCAGCCACGACACCGGGACAGGGGTTCTGGAGACCCAGTACTTC
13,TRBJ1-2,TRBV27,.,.,CASSLSSGFGYTF,TGTGCCAGCAGTTTATCTTCCGGGTTTGGCTACACCTTC
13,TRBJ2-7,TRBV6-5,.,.,CASSYPGSYEQYF,TGTGCCAGCAGTTACCCAGGTTCCTACGAGCAGTACTTC
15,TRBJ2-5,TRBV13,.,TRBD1,CASRLQGEVQETQYF,TGTGCCAGCAGACTCCAGGGGGAAGTCCAAGAGACCCAGTACTTC
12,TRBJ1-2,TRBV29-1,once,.,CSVDPTGRGYTF,TGCAGCGTTGACCCGACAGGTCGGGGCTACACCTTC
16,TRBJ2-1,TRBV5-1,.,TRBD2,CASSLGTSGGYNEQFF,TGCGCCAGCAGCTTGGGGACTAGCGGGGGCTACAATGAGCAGTTCTTC
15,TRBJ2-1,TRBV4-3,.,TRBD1,CASSLGTGSYNEQFF,TGCGCCAGCAGCCTAGGGACAGGGTCCTACAATGAGCAGTTCTTC
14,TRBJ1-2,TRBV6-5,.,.,CASSYIAQGGGYTF,TGTGCCAGCAGTTATATCGCGCAGGGCGGCGGCTACACCTTC
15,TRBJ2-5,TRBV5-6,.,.,CASSLVFPLEETQYF,TGTGCCAGCAGCTTGGTGTTCCCCTTAGAAGAGACCCAGTACTTC
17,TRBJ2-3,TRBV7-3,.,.,CASSSSHLLAGTDTQYF,TGTGCCAGCAGCTCCAGCCACCTGTTAGCGGGCACAGATACGCAGTATTTT
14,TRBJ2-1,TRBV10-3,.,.,CAIMRDNTYNEQFF,TGTGCCATCATGCGAGACAATACCTACAATGAGCAGTTCTTC
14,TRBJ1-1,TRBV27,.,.,CASSPRGGGAEAFF,TGTGCCAGCAGTCCCCGAGGCGGGGGCGCTGAAGCTTTCTTT
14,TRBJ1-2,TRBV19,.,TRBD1,CASSVDRADYGYTF,TGTGCCAGTAGTGTGGACAGGGCGGACTATGGCTACACCTTC